This T cell receptor beta chain was obtained from a study of blood T cell repertoires in COVID-19 (dated by TCRdb to about 2020). Regarding the study in general: Samples from collaborators originated in the United States, Italy and Spain and spanned both the acute and convalescent phases of COVID-19. Sample metadata almost always included a de-identified subject ID, COVID-19 status, age in years and sex. Samples were obtained from the ongoing ImmuneRACE study (first 160 participants) and from about 1,300 subjects provided by 6 global collaborators. The repertoires were released in a freely available public database meant as a resource for research on the immune response to SARS-CoV-2. Deeply sampled blood TCRbeta repertoires from subjects exposed to, actively infected with, or recovered from COVID-19 were included in the dataset. HLA class I and class II types, where available, came from metadata supplied by the sample provider rather than from assay-based typing. The material from the prospective study consisted of cDNA or gDNA derived from T cells, B-cell-depleted T cells, or PBMCs. Broad study findings and their caveats: The quantity of clinical and demographic metadata differed by source and by participant and was supplied without curation.

Notes on this clone: The specificity of this receptor is unknown. Base qualities are not recorded, but no much larger clone differs from it by a single base.

The immunoSEQ Assay, a bias-controlled multiplex PCR, was used to amplify TCRbeta CDR3 regions from genomic DNA. The published analysis was carried out like this. The number of nucleated cells in each sample was estimated from the amplification of reference gene primers within the assay. To quantify the absolute abundance of each unique TCRbeta CDR3 rearrangement, sequence reads were collapsed and filtered. For each sample, productive Simpson clonality was calculated by taking the square root of Simpson's diversity index across productive rearrangements. TCRdb re-hosts the immuneACCESS table, in-frame sequences only. Its copies lack some clones; in the studies checked, an unresolved V gene accounts for under half of them, and the cause for the rest is not known. The V and J calls and clone size are taken from that table; D and trimming were inferred from the DNA. For this sample the table gives more than 100,000 clones, of which 78% were detected only once. The ten biggest clones cover about 2% of the sample.

Collaborating institutions collected whole blood in K2EDTA tubes following their own protocols. For TCRbeta analysis, collaborator samples were shipped as frozen whole blood, as isolated PBMCs, or as DNA extracted from either sample type. The CDR3 spans 16 residues, from the cysteine through the phenylalanine. Only the CDR3 DNA is retained, 48 bases long and in frame from the first base. For CDR1 and CDR2, the germline V gene lists KGHSH and LQKENI. Compared with germline, V lacks 4 bases and J lacks 2 bases; bases without a gene match: 10. The clonotype comes from an older man with acute or convalescent COVID-19. The sequenced material came from peripheral blood. The sequence links TRBV18 to TRBJ1-2, with 7 junctional bases fitting TRBD1. In nucleotide form, the sequence is TGTGCCAGCTCACTACGAGGACAGGTACCAAACTATGGCTACACCTTC. This encodes CASSLRGQVPNYGYTF.